Sequencing of this T cell receptor (beta chain) was carried out in a study of cytomegalovirus exposure and HLA in healthy donors (dated by TCRdb to between 2016 and 2019). Describing the broader study: In an earlier analysis of about 560 of the donors, 276 Gb of sequence data and just under 120 million unique TCR beta sequences from roughly 190 million T cells were reported. An early release that covered around 590 HLA-typed donors contained approximately 300 gigabases of sequencing data and about 84 million unique TCR sequences. Of the 350 to 400 genotyped donors, around 81% fell in the genetic ancestry cluster associated with self-reported Caucasian donors. The study aimed to test whether signatures of past pathogen exposure could be identified by cataloging public T cell receptors. The study used immunosequencing to profile the T cell repertoires of approximately 630 subjects and linked those repertoires to cytomegalovirus serostatus. Along with the approximately 700-subject first cohort, a separate validation cohort of over a hundred different subjects was used. The study combined high-throughput TCR immunosequencing, statistical association of individual TCRs with disease status, and machine learning to predict cytomegalovirus infection status. A later analysis re-examined previously published TCR beta repertoires from 600 to 700 donors and added high-resolution HLA genotyping to investigate patterns of TCR occurrence. The later analysis used no new phenotypic data to find candidate immune exposures, relying instead on TCR beta sequences and their occurrence across donors. In an earlier analysis of about 590 of the donors, high-throughput TCR beta sequencing was used to judge whether each TCR beta V gene segment behaved as functional or pseudogenic. Alongside the repertoire data, information on donor age, sex, ethnicity and CMV serostatus was compiled. A later genetic analysis used genome-wide SNP genotypes for about three fifths of the roughly 700 donors, treating that subset as a discovery cohort. Every repertoire in the discovery cohort had been generated on one and the same sequencing platform. Class I and class II HLA loci were covered by the typing at four-digit resolution. Typing coverage differed by locus: A, B, C, DRB1 and DQB1 were typed in about 620-640 donors, DQA1 in 522, DPA1 in over 600, and DPB1 in roughly 450. Four to six DR-DQ haplotypes were handled as single units for association and clustering, since linkage in the cohort was strong. Across approximately 400 genotyped donors of the cohort, an average of roughly 200,000 unique TCR beta nucleotide sequences per donor were sequenced, and 15% to 20% of those sequences were non-productive. The research as a whole found: The classifier was reported to diagnose cytomegalovirus status with high specificity and sensitivity in both the original cohort and the validation cohort. A further reported finding was that TCR beta sequences accurately predicted the HLA-A and HLA-B alleles for most subjects in the first cohort. A later analysis found that HLA-associated TCR beta chains were more clonally expanded and had lower generation probabilities than equally common non-associated chains. A later genetic analysis associated a missense DCLRE1C variant with V-gene and J-gene trimming of TCR beta chains, and an independent cohort replicated the association. Three of the identified cytomegalovirus-associated TCR beta chains were confirmed in vitro to be specific for cytomegalovirus antigens. Linkage disequilibrium might explain the correlated functional status among segregating V segments, but an unknown experimental factor could not be excluded. Only TCR beta chains were sequenced in this cohort, and the absence of alpha or paired-chain data limited detectable features. Most CMV-associated TCR beta chains appeared to be HLA-restricted in a later analysis, and the HLA associations seemed to be driven largely by CMV exposure. According to a later genetic analysis, donors in an Asian-associated ancestry cluster had fewer N-insertions in productive TCRs than the approximately 630-donor mean. In a later analysis, TCR association rates were found to vary across HLA loci, with the most associated TCRs seen for DRB1 alleles and the fewest for HLA-C alleles. When HLA alleles, especially DR and DQ, strongly co-occurred, TCR associations were difficult to assign to individual alleles. Specific HLA alleles were associated with over 15,000 TCR beta sequences at a false discovery rate of 0.05 in a later analysis. Most TCR sequences were observed very rarely across donors, whereas some public TCRs were present in many individuals. According to a later analysis, parvovirus B19, influenza, CMV and Epstein-Barr virus appeared linked to several top co-occurrence clusters. According to the authors, the approach could potentially be generalized to other disease states and immunological phenotypes. Some IMGT-functional V segments, including TRBV6-2 and TRBV6-3, could not be told apart with the 87-base-pair reads, so those segments were excluded. The sequencing pipeline was judged likely to have produced a cluster of highly shared sequence variants as a technical artifact. Presence/absence analyses assumed roughly uniform sequencing depth across donors, an assumption that may not hold. Broadly in line with IMGT annotations, most TCR beta V segments showed up in productive rearrangements about 87% or about 30% of the time in an earlier analysis of approximately 600 of the donors. Because HLA typing was unavailable for some donors at each locus, only the typed subset was used in association tests. The earlier analysis of 587 of the donors excluded about 16 rarely observed V segments, including chromosome 9 orphons, because counts were too low. CMV serostatus was the only immune exposure information available for the cohort. A total of fewer than 200 TCR beta chains were listed by the study as associated with cytomegalovirus.

Concerning this clone itself: It lacks a known antigen. Base quality data are lacking; no much larger clone is found one base away.

The cohort comprised more than 550 healthy bone marrow donors. All cohort members were sampled while nominally healthy, although unrecorded immune exposures were likely present. The donor tested CMV seronegative and was one of the 352 seronegative cohort members. Every donor gave a peripheral blood sample, and the peripheral blood mononuclear cells from that sample were used for TCR beta sequencing. Genomic DNA extraction from the blood cell samples was performed with the Qiagen DNeasy Blood Extraction Kit. V drops 8 bases and J drops 3 bases, leaving 19 bases in between. The CDR3 contains 15 residues, cysteine and phenylalanine counted. Only CDR3 DNA remains: 45 bases, in frame from the first base. CDR1 and CDR2, looked up from the germline V gene, are MNHEY and SVGAGI. Preparation of the library involved the immunoSEQ multiplex PCR assay. A mixture of 60 forward primers for TCR Vbeta segments and 13 reverse primers for TCR Jbeta segments was used in the multiplex PCR. Amplification of the CDR3 region of rearranged TCR beta genes was performed with a multiplex PCR assay on genomic DNA. The Illumina HiSeq System was used to sequence the amplified TCR beta libraries as 87-base-pair reads. The paper's processing steps were these. A later analysis counted about 80 million unique TCR beta chains across the 666 repertoires, and around 9.9 million of these chains were shared by at least two donors. A nearest-neighbor algorithm error-corrected the raw reads and collapsed the reads into unique sequences, merging closely related sequences to remove PCR and sequencing errors. To assign V, D and J gene segments, CDR3 sequences were aligned to IMGT reference sequences. For a sequence to be retained, at least a six-nucleotide match to both a V gene segment and a J gene segment was required. Rearrangements were called productive when the CDR3 lacked stop codons and stayed in frame with V and J; all others were non-productive. CDR3 was defined according to IMGT convention as the region running from the second conserved V-encoded cysteine to the conserved J-encoded phenylalanine. The earlier analysis of 550 to 650 of the donors excluded any sequence lacking an unambiguous match to a single V gene segment. In an earlier analysis of around 600 of the donors, V segments were called functional above 56.7% productive rearrangements and were called segregating when the between-donor standard deviation exceeded 5%. A statistical classification framework was built to diagnose cytomegalovirus status from the catalog of TCR beta chain sequences. In a later analysis, V and J genes were assigned by comparing TCR nucleotide sequences against IMGT/GENE-DB human TR gene sequences. In a later analysis, CDR3 sequences and most-parsimonious VDJ recombination scenarios were assigned using the TCRdist pipeline. In a later analysis, each TCR beta chain was defined by its CDR3 amino acid sequence together with its V-gene family, and reads without a unique V-gene family were excluded. As a way to deal with suspected cross-contamination and a sequencing artifact, a later analysis dropped 500 to 700 nucleotide sequences that were highly shared and had low generation probability. For each public chain, a later analysis derived a clonal expansion index from normalized ranks of inferred template counts within each repertoire. In a later analysis, generation probabilities were computed with a VDJ recombination model fitted to out-of-frame rearrangements, and the resulting probabilities were checked against IGoR. In a later analysis, hypergeometric tests were used to score TCR-TCR, TCR-HLA and TCR-CMV co-occurrence, with a repertoire-size bias correction applied to TCR pairs. In a later analysis, false discovery rates were estimated by permuting HLA or CMV assignments 20 times. In a later analysis, co-occurring TCRs were grouped with DBSCAN, and TCRdist sequence similarity was added when clustering was performed within HLA-allele-positive subsets. For co-occurrence clustering, repertoires with fewer than 30,000 or more than 120,000 public chains were excluded, along with four to six repertoires with anomalous nucleotide sharing. This immuneACCESS table, as held by TCRdb, lists in-frame sequences with V and J called but not all clones. Of the missing ones, under half trace to an unresolved V gene in checked studies; the others have no known cause. Clone size and V and J calls were adopted from that table, with D and trimming inferred from the DNA. Within this sample are about 220,000 clones, with over 65% of them counted one time only. The ten biggest clones cover 0.63% of the sample.

The material sequenced was PBMCs. The origin of this receptor is a young man in good health and CMV-seronegative. The rearranged segments are TRBV6-5 and TRBJ2-5; the D region possibly corresponds to TRBD2 (6 bases align). The DNA sequence follows: TGTGCCAGCGGGAATCTCGCGGGGTCGAAAGAGACCCAGTACTTC. Protein translation: CASGNLAGSKETQYF.